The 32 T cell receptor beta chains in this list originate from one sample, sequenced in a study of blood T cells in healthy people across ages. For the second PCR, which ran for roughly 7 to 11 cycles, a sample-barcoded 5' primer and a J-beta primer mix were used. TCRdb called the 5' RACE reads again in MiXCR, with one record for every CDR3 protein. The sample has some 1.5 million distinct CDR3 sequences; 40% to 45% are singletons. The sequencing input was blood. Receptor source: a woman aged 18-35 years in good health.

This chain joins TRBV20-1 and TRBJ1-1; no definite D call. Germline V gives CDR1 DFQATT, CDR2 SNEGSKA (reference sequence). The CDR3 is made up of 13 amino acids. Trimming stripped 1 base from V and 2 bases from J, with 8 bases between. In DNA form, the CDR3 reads TGCAGTGCTAGAGCCCGCCAAAACACTGAAGCTTTCTTT. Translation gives CSARARQNTEAFF.

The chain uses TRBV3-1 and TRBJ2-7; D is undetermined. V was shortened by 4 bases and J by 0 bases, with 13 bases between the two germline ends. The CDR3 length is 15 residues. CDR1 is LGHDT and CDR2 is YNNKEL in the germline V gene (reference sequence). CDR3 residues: CASSPSRFSSYEQYF. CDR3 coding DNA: TGTGCCAGCAGCCCCTCCCGTTTTAGCTCCTACGAGCAGTACTTC.

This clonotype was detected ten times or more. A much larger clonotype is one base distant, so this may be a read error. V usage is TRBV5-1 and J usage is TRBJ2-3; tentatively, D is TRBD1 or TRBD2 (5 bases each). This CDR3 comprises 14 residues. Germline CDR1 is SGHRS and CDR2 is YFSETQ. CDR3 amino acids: CASSLEGSTDTQYF. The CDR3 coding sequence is TGTGCCAGCAGCTTAGAGGGGAGCACAGATACGCAGTATTTT.

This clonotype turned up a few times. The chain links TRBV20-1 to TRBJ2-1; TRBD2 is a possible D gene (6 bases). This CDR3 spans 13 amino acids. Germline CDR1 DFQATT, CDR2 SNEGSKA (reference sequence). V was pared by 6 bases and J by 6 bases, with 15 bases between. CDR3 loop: CSANPGLFNEQFF. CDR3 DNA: TGCAGTGCAAACCCGGGACTGTTCAATGAGCAGTTCTTC.

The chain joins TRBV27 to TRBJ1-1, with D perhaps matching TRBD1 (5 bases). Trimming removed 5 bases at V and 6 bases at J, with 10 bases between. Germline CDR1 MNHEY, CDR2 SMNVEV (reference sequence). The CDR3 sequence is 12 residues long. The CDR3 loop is CASSPQGSEAFF. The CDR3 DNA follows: TGTGCCAGCAGTCCTCAGGGTTCTGAAGCTTTCTTT.

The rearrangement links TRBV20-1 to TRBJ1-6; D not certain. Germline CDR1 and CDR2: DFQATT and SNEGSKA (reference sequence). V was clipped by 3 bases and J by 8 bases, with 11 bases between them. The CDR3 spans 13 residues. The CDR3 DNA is TGCAGTGCTAGCAAGGGATGGGATTCACCCCTCCACTTT. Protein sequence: CSASKGWDSPLHF.

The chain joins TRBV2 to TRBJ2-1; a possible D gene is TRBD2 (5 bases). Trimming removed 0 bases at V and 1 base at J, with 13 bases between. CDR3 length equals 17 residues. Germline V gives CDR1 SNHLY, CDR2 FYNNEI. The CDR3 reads CASSEARRMASYNEQFF. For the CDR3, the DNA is TGTGCCAGCAGTGAAGCGCGGAGGATGGCGTCCTACAATGAGCAGTTCTTC. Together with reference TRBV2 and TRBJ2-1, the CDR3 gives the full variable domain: EPEVTQTPSHQVTQMGQEVILRCVPISNHLYFYWYRQILGQKVEFLVSFYNNEISEKSEIFDDQFSVERPDGSNFTLKIRSTKLEDSAMYFCASSEARRMASYNEQFFGPGTRLTVL.

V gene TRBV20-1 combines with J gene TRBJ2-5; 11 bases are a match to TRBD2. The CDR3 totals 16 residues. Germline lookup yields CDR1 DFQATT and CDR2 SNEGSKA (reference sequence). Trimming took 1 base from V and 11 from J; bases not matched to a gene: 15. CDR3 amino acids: CSARARLAGLRNEQYF. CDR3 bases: TGCAGTGCTAGAGCGCGACTAGCGGGGCTTAGGAATGAGCAGTACTTC.

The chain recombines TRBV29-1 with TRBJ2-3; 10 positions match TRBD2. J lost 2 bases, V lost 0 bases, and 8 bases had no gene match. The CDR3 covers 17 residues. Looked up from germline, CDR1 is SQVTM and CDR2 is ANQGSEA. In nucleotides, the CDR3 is TGCAGCGTTGAAGATTGGCTAGCGGGGGCCACCACAGATACGCAGTATTTT. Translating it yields CSVEDWLAGATTDTQYF.

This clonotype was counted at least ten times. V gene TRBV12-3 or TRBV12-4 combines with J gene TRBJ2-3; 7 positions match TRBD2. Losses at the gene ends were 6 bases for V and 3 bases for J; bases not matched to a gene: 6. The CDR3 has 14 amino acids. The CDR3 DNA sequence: TGTGCCAGCAGCCCACTAGCGAGGACAGATACGCAGTATTTT. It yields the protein CASSPLARTDTQYF.

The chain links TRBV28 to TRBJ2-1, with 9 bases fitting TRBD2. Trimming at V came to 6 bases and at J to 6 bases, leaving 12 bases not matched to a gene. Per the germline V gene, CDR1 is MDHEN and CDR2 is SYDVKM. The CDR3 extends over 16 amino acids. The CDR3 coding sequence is TGTGCCAGCAGACCACCGGCCGCGGGAGGGCCCAATGAGCAGTTCTTC. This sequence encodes CASRPPAAGGPNEQFF.

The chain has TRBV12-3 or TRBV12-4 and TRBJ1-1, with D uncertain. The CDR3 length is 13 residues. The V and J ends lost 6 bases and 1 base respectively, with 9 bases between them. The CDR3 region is CASRLLGNTEAFF. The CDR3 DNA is TGTGCCAGCAGATTACTAGGGAACACTGAAGCTTTCTTT.

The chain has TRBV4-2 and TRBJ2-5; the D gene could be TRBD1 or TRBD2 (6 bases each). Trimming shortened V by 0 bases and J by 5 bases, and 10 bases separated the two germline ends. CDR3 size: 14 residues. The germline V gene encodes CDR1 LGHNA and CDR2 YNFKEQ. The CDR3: CASSQDGGPETQYF. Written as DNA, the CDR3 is TGTGCCAGCAGCCAAGATGGGGGGCCCGAGACCCAGTACTTC.

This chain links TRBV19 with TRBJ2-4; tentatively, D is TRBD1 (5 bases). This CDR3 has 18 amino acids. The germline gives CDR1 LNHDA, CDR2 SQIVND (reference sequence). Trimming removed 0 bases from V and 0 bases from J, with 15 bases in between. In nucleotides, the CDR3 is TGTGCCAGTAGTATAGAAGTAGGGGCTGCCATAGCCAAAAACATTCAGTACTTC. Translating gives CASSIEVGAAIAKNIQYF.

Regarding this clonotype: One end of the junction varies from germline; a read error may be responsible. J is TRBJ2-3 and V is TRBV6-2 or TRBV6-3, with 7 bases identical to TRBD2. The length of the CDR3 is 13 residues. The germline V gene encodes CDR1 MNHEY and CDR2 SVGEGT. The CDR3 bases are TGTGCCAGCAGCCCGACTAGCATAGATACGCAGTATTTT. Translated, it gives CASSPTSIDTQYF.

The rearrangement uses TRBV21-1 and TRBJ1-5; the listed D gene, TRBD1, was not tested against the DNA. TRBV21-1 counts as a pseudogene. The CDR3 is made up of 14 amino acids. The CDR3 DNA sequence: TGTGCCAGCAGCCGGGGGGATGGAAATCAGCCCCAGCATTTT. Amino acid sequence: CASSRGDGNQPQHF.

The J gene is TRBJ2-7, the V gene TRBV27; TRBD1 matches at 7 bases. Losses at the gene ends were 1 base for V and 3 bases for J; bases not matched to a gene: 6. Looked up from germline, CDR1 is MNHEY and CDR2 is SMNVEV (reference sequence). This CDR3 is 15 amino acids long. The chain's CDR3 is CASSLWGQKNYEQYF. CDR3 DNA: TGTGCCAGCAGTTTATGGGGACAGAAGAACTACGAGCAGTACTTC.

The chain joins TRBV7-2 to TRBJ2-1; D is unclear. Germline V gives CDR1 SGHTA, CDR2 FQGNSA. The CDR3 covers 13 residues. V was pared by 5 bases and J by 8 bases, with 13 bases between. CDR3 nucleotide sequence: TGTGCCAGCAGCCGAGCCCGTCAGGATGAGCAGTTCTTC. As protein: CASSRARQDEQFF.

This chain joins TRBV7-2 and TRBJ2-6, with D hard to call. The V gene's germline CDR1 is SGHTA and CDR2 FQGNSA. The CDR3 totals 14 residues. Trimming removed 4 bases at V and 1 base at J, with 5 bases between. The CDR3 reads CASSSESGANVLTF. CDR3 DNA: TGTGCCAGCAGCTCAGAATCTGGGGCCAACGTCCTGACTTTC. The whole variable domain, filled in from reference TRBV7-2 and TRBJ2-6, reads GAGVSQSPSNKVTEKGKDVELRCDPISGHTALYWYRQSLGQGLEFLIYFQGNSAPDKSGLPSDRFSAERTGGSVSTLTIQRTQQEDSAVYLCASSSESGANVLTFGAGSRLTVL.

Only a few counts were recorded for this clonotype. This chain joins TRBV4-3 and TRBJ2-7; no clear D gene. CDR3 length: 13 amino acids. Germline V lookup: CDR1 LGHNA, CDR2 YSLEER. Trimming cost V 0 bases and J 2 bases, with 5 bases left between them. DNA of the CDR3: TGCGCCAGCAGCCAAGAGGGAACCTACGAGCAGTACTTC. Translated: CASSQEGTYEQYF.

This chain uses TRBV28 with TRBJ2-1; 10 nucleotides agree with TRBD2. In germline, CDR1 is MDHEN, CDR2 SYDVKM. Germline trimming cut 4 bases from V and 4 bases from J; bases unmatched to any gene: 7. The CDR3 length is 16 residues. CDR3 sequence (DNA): TGTGCCAGCAGTTCGGGGGCGACTAGCGGGTACAATGAGCAGTTCTTC. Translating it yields CASSSGATSGYNEQFF.

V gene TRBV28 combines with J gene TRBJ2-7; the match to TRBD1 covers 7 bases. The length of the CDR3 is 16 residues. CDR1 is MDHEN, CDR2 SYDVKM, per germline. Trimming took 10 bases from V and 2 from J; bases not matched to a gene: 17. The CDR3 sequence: CATDFGLRDRPYEQYF. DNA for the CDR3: TGTGCCACCGATTTCGGGTTACGGGACAGACCCTACGAGCAGTACTTC.

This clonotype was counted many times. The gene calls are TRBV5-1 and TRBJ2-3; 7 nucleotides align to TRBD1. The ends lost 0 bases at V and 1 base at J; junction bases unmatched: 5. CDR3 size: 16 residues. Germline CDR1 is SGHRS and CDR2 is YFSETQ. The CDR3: CASSLDDRAGTDTQYF. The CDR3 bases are TGCGCCAGCAGCTTGGATGACAGGGCGGGCACAGATACGCAGTATTTT.

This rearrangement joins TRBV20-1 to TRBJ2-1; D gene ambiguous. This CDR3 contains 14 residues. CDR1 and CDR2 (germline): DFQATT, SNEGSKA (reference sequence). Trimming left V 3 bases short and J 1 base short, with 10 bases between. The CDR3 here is CSASGLVSYNEQFF. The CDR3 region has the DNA TGCAGTGCTAGTGGGCTAGTTTCCTACAATGAGCAGTTCTTC.

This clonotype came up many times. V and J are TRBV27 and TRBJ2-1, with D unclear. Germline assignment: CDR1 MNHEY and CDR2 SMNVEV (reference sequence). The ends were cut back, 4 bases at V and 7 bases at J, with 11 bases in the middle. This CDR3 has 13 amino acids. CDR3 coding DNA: TGTGCCAGCAGTTCGGGCCTTGCAAATGAGCAGTTCTTC. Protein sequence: CASSSGLANEQFF.

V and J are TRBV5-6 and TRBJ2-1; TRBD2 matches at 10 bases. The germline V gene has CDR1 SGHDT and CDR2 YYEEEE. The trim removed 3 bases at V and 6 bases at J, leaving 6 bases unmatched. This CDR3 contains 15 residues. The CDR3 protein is CASSSLQRGGNEQFF. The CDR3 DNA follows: TGTGCCAGCAGCTCCTTACAGCGGGGGGGCAATGAGCAGTTCTTC.

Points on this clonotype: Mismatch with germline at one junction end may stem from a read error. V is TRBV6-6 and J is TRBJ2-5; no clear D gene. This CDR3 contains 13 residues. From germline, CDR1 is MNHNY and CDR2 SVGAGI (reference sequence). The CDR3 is CASRPPLSETKYF. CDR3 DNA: TGTGCCAGCAGACCCCCTCTGTCGGAGACCAAGTACTTC.

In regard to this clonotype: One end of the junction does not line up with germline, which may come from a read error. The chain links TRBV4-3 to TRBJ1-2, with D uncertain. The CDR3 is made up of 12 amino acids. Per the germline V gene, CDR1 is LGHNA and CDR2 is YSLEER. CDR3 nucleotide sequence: TGCGTCAGCAGCCAAGGAGGAGATGGCTACACCTTC. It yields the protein CVSSQGGDGYTF.

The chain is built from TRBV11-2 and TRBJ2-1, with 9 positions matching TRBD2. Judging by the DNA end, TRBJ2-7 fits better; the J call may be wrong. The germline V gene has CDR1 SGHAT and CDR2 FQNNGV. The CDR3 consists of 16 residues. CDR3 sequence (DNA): TGTGCCAGCAGCCGAAGGACTAGCGAGATCTCCTACGAGCAGTACTTC. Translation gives CASSRRTSEISYEQYF.

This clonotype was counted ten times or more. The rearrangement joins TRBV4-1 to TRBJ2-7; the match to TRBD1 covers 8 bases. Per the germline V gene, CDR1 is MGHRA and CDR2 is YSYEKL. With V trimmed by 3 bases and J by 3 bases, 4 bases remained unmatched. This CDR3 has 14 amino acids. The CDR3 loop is CASSQWTGYYEQYF. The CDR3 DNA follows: TGCGCCAGCAGCCAGTGGACAGGGTACTACGAGCAGTACTTC.

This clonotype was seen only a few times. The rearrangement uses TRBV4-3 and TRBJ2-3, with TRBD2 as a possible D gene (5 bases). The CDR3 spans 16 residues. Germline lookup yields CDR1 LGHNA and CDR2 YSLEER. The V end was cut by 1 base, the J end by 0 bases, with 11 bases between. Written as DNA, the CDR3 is TGCGCCAGCAGCCAAGGAGTCGGACTTAGCACAGATACGCAGTATTTT. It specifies CASSQGVGLSTDTQYF.

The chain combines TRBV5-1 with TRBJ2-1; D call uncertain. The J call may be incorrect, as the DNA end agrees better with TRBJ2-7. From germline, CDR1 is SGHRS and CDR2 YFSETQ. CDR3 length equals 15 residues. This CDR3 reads CASSHLSSPYNEQYF. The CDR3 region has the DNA TGCGCCAGCAGCCATCTGAGCAGCCCCTACAATGAGCAGTACTTC.